The clone carrying this T cell receptor (beta chain) occurred a few times. The CDR3 loop spans 15 amino acids. Germline V gene data show CDR1 as SGHDT and CDR2 as YYEEEE. With 2 bases removed from V and 2 bases from J, the gap between germline ends came to 14 bases. These data belong to a study of blood T cell repertoires in COVID-19. Study-wide background: Sources were T cells, B-cell-depleted T cells, or PBMCs; the material itself was cDNA or gDNA.

Generated by immunoSEQ multiplex PCR, the TCRdb table keeps only in-frame clones and is missing some. The sample records under 350,000 clones, less than 90% being singletons. Sequenced input: peripheral blood. The V call is TRBV5-6, the J call TRBJ2-7, with D perhaps TRBD1 (6 bases). This receptor was taken from a man between 60 and 75 years old who had recovered from COVID-19. The DNA of the CDR3 is TGTGCCAGCAGCTTCCTAAACAGGGAAGCCTACGAGCAGTACTTC. Translating it yields CASSFLNREAYEQYF.